This T cell receptor (beta chain) was captured in a study of blood T cell repertoires in COVID-19. With 2 bases removed from V and 14 bases from J, the gap between germline ends came to 12 bases. This CDR3 is built from 11 residues. CDR1 KGHSH and CDR2 LQKENI come from the germline V gene. Clinical history reported by participants formed the basis on which cohorts were assigned. Original data processing: Cell counts per sample came from amplifying reference gene primers. Assay: immunoSEQ multiplex PCR; the TCRdb copy retains only in-frame clones and omits some. That table gives V, J and clone size, and the DNA gave D and trimming. Of 200,000 to 250,000 clones in the sample, 65% to 90% were seen once.

The sequencing sample was made of PBMCs or T cells enriched from blood (not recorded which). This receptor was taken from a woman under 40 who had been exposed to COVID-19. The V gene is TRBV18, the J gene TRBJ1-2; a possible D gene is TRBD1 (5 bases). DNA for the CDR3: TGTGCCAGCTCACCAGGGGAGGGGAGAACCTTC. It translates to CASSPGEGRTF.